Listed below are T cell receptor beta chains from one sample, sequenced in a study of OX40 agonist ivuxolimab in advanced cancers. The data were produced by immunoSEQ multiplex PCR, yet TCRdb's version contains in-frame clones alone and is incomplete. This table has nearly 80,000 clones, 84% appearing once. Sample: CD4+ or CD8+ T cells sorted from blood, taken in a trial of the OX40 agonist ivuxolimab. These receptors were collected from an adult with an advanced solid tumor such as melanoma, head and neck, liver or kidney cancer. Both conserved end residues are part of each CDR3. The order of the fields is D gene, CDR3 length, clone size, V gene, J gene, CDR3 DNA, CDR3 protein. A D gene is named only where the DNA matches it firmly. Size is stated for part of the rows, as once, few or many counts, or as a class when the clone is expanded.

d_gene: -
len: 12
abundance: -
v_gene: TRBV28
j_gene: TRBJ1-2
CDR3nt: TGTGCCAGCAGCCTTGGGGGCGGTGGCTACACCTTC
CDR3aa: CASSLGGGGYTF

d_gene: -
len: 19
abundance: -
v_gene: TRBV4-3
j_gene: TRBJ2-7
CDR3nt: TGCGCCAGCAGCCAAGATTACGGGACCCCTTCTCCAGAACCCCACGAGCAGTACTTC
CDR3aa: CASSQDYGTPSPEPHEQYF

d_gene: -
len: 14
abundance: -
v_gene: TRBV6-4
j_gene: TRBJ2-3
CDR3nt: TGTGCCAGCAGTGACTCAGGGGGCACAGATACGCAGTATTTT
CDR3aa: CASSDSGGTDTQYF

d_gene: -
len: 12
abundance: -
v_gene: TRBV7-2
j_gene: TRBJ1-1
CDR3nt: TGTGCCAGCAGCTCTACGAACACTGAAGCTTTCTTT
CDR3aa: CASSSTNTEAFF

d_gene: -
len: 14
abundance: few
v_gene: TRBV5-6
j_gene: TRBJ2-1
CDR3nt: TGTGCCAGCAGCTTGGTTGACCGGGACAATGAGCAGTTCTTC
CDR3aa: CASSLVDRDNEQFF

d_gene: -
len: 15
abundance: -
v_gene: TRBV6-6
j_gene: TRBJ2-3
CDR3nt: TGTGCCAGCAGTTACTCGGGTGGGCGAATAGATACGCAGTATTTT
CDR3aa: CASSYSGGRIDTQYF

d_gene: -
len: 15
abundance: -
v_gene: TRBV4-1
j_gene: TRBJ1-2
CDR3nt: TGCGCCAGCAGCCAAGTAACAGGGAGGAACTATGGCTACACCTTC
CDR3aa: CASSQVTGRNYGYTF

d_gene: TRBD1
len: 14
abundance: once
v_gene: TRBV6-5
j_gene: TRBJ1-2
CDR3nt: TGTGCCAGCAGTGACAGGGTAGCTAACTATGGCTACACCTTC
CDR3aa: CASSDRVANYGYTF

d_gene: -
len: 13
abundance: few
v_gene: TRBV15
j_gene: TRBJ1-4
CDR3nt: TGTGCCACCAGCAGGCAGGGCGGCGAAAAACTGTTTTTT
CDR3aa: CATSRQGGEKLFF

d_gene: TRBD1
len: 15
abundance: few
v_gene: TRBV4-1
j_gene: TRBJ1-4
CDR3nt: TGCGCCAGCAGCCGATTCGGGACAGGGCGGGAAAAACTGTTTTTT
CDR3aa: CASSRFGTGREKLFF

d_gene: -
len: 15
abundance: -
v_gene: TRBV11-1
j_gene: TRBJ1-3
CDR3nt: TGTGCCAGCAGCTTCTCCGCCAGCTCTGGAAACACCATATATTTT
CDR3aa: CASSFSASSGNTIYF

d_gene: TRBD1
len: 19
abundance: -
v_gene: TRBV18
j_gene: TRBJ2-6
CDR3nt: TGTGCCAGCTCACCAATAGCGACAGGGGGGCCATCTGGGGCCAACGTCCTGACTTTC
CDR3aa: CASSPIATGGPSGANVLTF

d_gene: -
len: 13
abundance: -
v_gene: TRBV11-2
j_gene: TRBJ2-2
CDR3nt: TGTGCCAGCAGCCTCACGAACACCGGGGAGCTGTTTTTT
CDR3aa: CASSLTNTGELFF

d_gene: -
len: 16
abundance: once
v_gene: TRBV11-2
j_gene: TRBJ2-2
CDR3nt: TGTGCCAGCAGCTTCATTGGACAACCGAACACCGGGGAGCTGTTTTTT
CDR3aa: CASSFIGQPNTGELFF

d_gene: -
len: 14
abundance: -
v_gene: TRBV27
j_gene: TRBJ1-2
CDR3nt: TGTGCCAGCAGCCGAGGAGGAGGGAACTATGGCTACACCTTC
CDR3aa: CASSRGGGNYGYTF

d_gene: -
len: 15
abundance: -
v_gene: TRBV11-2
j_gene: TRBJ1-2
CDR3nt: TGTGCCAGCAGCTTAGATCCTACAGTAGTATATGGCTACACCTTC
CDR3aa: CASSLDPTVVYGYTF

d_gene: -
len: 15
abundance: -
v_gene: TRBV7-2
j_gene: TRBJ1-1
CDR3nt: TGTGCCAGCAGCTTTTTTCTTTCGGGGAGCACTGAAGCTTTCTTT
CDR3aa: CASSFFLSGSTEAFF

d_gene: -
len: 13
abundance: -
v_gene: TRBV10-1
j_gene: TRBJ1-1
CDR3nt: TGCGCCAGCAGTGAGACCCCTGGGACTGAAGCTTTCTTT
CDR3aa: CASSETPGTEAFF

d_gene: TRBD2
len: 15
abundance: -
v_gene: TRBV2
j_gene: TRBJ2-3
CDR3nt: TGTGCCAGCAGCCCAGCGGGAGGGCCTTCAGATACGCAGTATTTT
CDR3aa: CASSPAGGPSDTQYF

d_gene: -
len: 12
abundance: few
v_gene: TRBV29-1
j_gene: TRBJ1-1
CDR3nt: TGCAGCTCGGAGGGGCGGGGCACTGAAGCTTTCTTT
CDR3aa: CSSEGRGTEAFF

d_gene: -
len: 10
abundance: few
v_gene: TRBV7-2
j_gene: TRBJ1-1
CDR3nt: TGTGCCAGCAGCTTATATGAAGCTTTCTTT
CDR3aa: CASSLYEAFF

d_gene: -
len: 17
abundance: -
v_gene: TRBV25-1
j_gene: TRBJ1-4
CDR3nt: TGTGCCAGCAGTGAAAGTTGGGGGGGCCGGACTAATGAAAAACTGTTTTTT
CDR3aa: CASSESWGGRTNEKLFF

d_gene: TRBD1
len: 12
abundance: -
v_gene: TRBV29-1
j_gene: TRBJ1-2
CDR3nt: TGCAGCGCAGGACAGGTCGACTATGGCTACACCTTC
CDR3aa: CSAGQVDYGYTF

d_gene: -
len: 10
abundance: -
v_gene: TRBV2
j_gene: TRBJ2-1
CDR3nt: TGTGCCAGCAGTGTTTTTGAGCAGTTCTTC
CDR3aa: CASSVFEQFF

d_gene: TRBD1
len: 15
abundance: -
v_gene: TRBV7-6
j_gene: TRBJ1-1
CDR3nt: TGTGCCAGCAGCTGGGGGACAGGGGGTATCACTGAAGCTTTCTTT
CDR3aa: CASSWGTGGITEAFF

d_gene: TRBD1
len: 16
abundance: -
v_gene: TRBV11-3
j_gene: TRBJ2-2
CDR3nt: TGTGCCAGCAGCTCCATGACAGGGGCGAACACCGGGGAGCTGTTTTTT
CDR3aa: CASSSMTGANTGELFF

d_gene: -
len: 15
abundance: -
v_gene: TRBV7-3
j_gene: TRBJ1-5
CDR3nt: TGTGCCAGCAGCCTATATCCGGGCCTTAATCAGCCCCAGCATTTT
CDR3aa: CASSLYPGLNQPQHF

d_gene: TRBD1
len: 16
abundance: -
v_gene: TRBV9
j_gene: TRBJ2-7
CDR3nt: TGTGCCAGCAGCGTAATGGGACAGGGTGGCCCGTACGAGCAGTACTTC
CDR3aa: CASSVMGQGGPYEQYF

d_gene: TRBD1
len: 15
abundance: once
v_gene: TRBV23-1
j_gene: TRBJ1-1
CDR3nt: TGCGCCAGCAGTCAATCCGGCAGGGGGGACACTGAAGCTTTCTTT
CDR3aa: CASSQSGRGDTEAFF

d_gene: -
len: 16
abundance: -
v_gene: TRBV6-5
j_gene: TRBJ2-5
CDR3nt: TGTGCCAGCAGTTACGGTCGGGGGATCGGCCAAGAGACCCAGTACTTC
CDR3aa: CASSYGRGIGQETQYF

d_gene: -
len: 19
abundance: -
v_gene: TRBV7-6
j_gene: TRBJ1-3
CDR3nt: TGTGCCAGCAGCTTAGGATCGGCCCAGTTTTCTAGCTCTGGAAACACCATATATTTT
CDR3aa: CASSLGSAQFSSSGNTIYF

d_gene: -
len: 15
abundance: -
v_gene: TRBV7-2
j_gene: TRBJ2-2
CDR3nt: TGTGCCAGCAGTTCTACTAGAGCGAACACCGGGGAGCTGTTTTTT
CDR3aa: CASSSTRANTGELFF

d_gene: -
len: 12
abundance: -
v_gene: TRBV5-4
j_gene: TRBJ1-2
CDR3nt: TGTGCCAGCAGCTTGAATTACTATGGCTACACCTTC
CDR3aa: CASSLNYYGYTF

d_gene: -
len: 11
abundance: -
v_gene: TRBV6-4
j_gene: TRBJ1-5
CDR3nt: TGTGCCAGCAGTGGGTACCAGCCCCAGCATTTT
CDR3aa: CASSGYQPQHF

d_gene: -
len: 17
abundance: -
v_gene: TRBV9
j_gene: TRBJ1-6
CDR3nt: TGTGCCAGCAGCTCACGACATGCGCTGGGGGTAGGGTCACCCCTCCACTTT
CDR3aa: CASSSRHALGVGSPLHF

d_gene: TRBD1
len: 13
abundance: -
v_gene: TRBV12-5
j_gene: TRBJ2-1
CDR3nt: TGTGCTAGTGGTTTGGGACAGGGCGATGAGCAGTTCTTC
CDR3aa: CASGLGQGDEQFF

d_gene: -
len: 15
abundance: -
v_gene: TRBV9
j_gene: TRBJ1-3
CDR3nt: TGTGCCAGCAATGTTGGCAGAGGGGACTTAAACACCATATATTTT
CDR3aa: CASNVGRGDLNTIYF

d_gene: TRBD1
len: 14
abundance: -
v_gene: TRBV18
j_gene: TRBJ1-2
CDR3nt: TGTGCCAGCTCACAATCGGACAGGGTATATGGCTACACCTTC
CDR3aa: CASSQSDRVYGYTF

d_gene: -
len: 13
abundance: once
v_gene: TRBV5-1
j_gene: TRBJ2-4
CDR3nt: TGCGCCAGCAGCTTAGAGAATTCAAGATATCAGTACTTC
CDR3aa: CASSLENSRYQYF

d_gene: TRBD1
len: 13
abundance: once
v_gene: TRBV6-1
j_gene: TRBJ2-7
CDR3nt: TGTGCCAGCATCCGGGACAGGGGGCTGGAGCAGTACTTC
CDR3aa: CASIRDRGLEQYF

d_gene: -
len: 12
abundance: few
v_gene: TRBV2
j_gene: TRBJ1-3
CDR3nt: TGTGCCAGCAGTGAATCTGGAAACACCATATATTTT
CDR3aa: CASSESGNTIYF

d_gene: -
len: 16
abundance: few
v_gene: TRBV9
j_gene: TRBJ1-5
CDR3nt: TGTGCCAGCAGCGTAGGGACGGGAAATAGCAATCAGCCCCAGCATTTT
CDR3aa: CASSVGTGNSNQPQHF

d_gene: TRBD1
len: 14
abundance: -
v_gene: TRBV19
j_gene: TRBJ2-4
CDR3nt: TGTGCCAGTAGTATGAGGACAGGGGTAAACATTCAGTACTTC
CDR3aa: CASSMRTGVNIQYF

d_gene: TRBD1
len: 13
abundance: -
v_gene: TRBV27
j_gene: TRBJ2-4
CDR3nt: TGTGCCAGCAGTTCTACAGGGGGGAACATTCAGTACTTC
CDR3aa: CASSSTGGNIQYF

d_gene: -
len: 15
abundance: -
v_gene: TRBV5-4
j_gene: TRBJ1-1
CDR3nt: TGTGCCAGCAGCTTGGAAGGGAGGATGAACACTGAAGCTTTCTTT
CDR3aa: CASSLEGRMNTEAFF